These T cell receptor beta chains were read from a single sample in a study of PD-1 blockade in classical Hodgkin lymphoma. The table came from immunoSEQ multiplex PCR; TCRdb's copy has only in-frame clones and leaves some out. The sample has approximately 150,000 clones; approximately 81% are singletons. The material sequenced was peripheral blood mononuclear cells (PBMCs), taken before the second cycle of nivolumab. The receptors derive from a human donor with classical Hodgkin lymphoma. Both conserved end residues are part of each CDR3. The D gene is left open where the match is weak. Only some rows state a clone size, as once, few, many or a class for expanded clones.

>few|TRBV9|TRBJ2-7|-
TGTGCCAGCAGCCCCAACTGGGGAGCCTACGAGCAGTACTTC
CASSPNWGAYEQYF
>-|TRBV19|TRBJ2-1|-
TGTGCCAGTAGTATCCCCCCCCGGGGACATACTAGGAGCTACAATGAGCAGTTCTTC
CASSIPPRGHTRSYNEQFF
>few|TRBV29-1|TRBJ2-5|-
TGCAGCGTTGTACGGGGCATCCAAGAGACCCAGTACTTC
CSVVRGIQETQYF
>-|TRBV5-1|TRBJ2-7|-
TGCGCCAGCAGCTTGGACAGGCATACTGAGCAGTACTTC
CASSLDRHTEQYF
>-|TRBV27|TRBJ2-7|TRBD1
TGTGCCAGCAGTTACAGGGGGCCGTACGAGCAGTACTTC
CASSYRGPYEQYF
>-|TRBV7-9|TRBJ2-4|TRBD1
TGTGCCAGCAGCTCCCCCTTGACAGGGCTGTACTTC
CASSSPLTGLYF
>once|TRBV28|TRBJ2-1|TRBD2
TGTGCCATCTCCTATCGGCCTAGCGGGAGATACAATGAGCAGTTCTTC
CAISYRPSGRYNEQFF
>-|TRBV21-1|TRBJ1-5|-
TGTGCCAGCAGCAAAGTAACCCCAGGCTATAGCAATCAGCCCCAGCATTTT
CASSKVTPGYSNQPQHF
>-|TRBV7-9|TRBJ2-5|TRBD1
TGTGCCAGCAGCTTAGTTACAGGGGCAGAGACCCAGTACTTC
CASSLVTGAETQYF
>few|TRBV7-2|TRBJ2-7|TRBD2
TGTGCCAGCAGCTTTAGCGGGAGTCCCGGCTACGAGCAGTACTTC
CASSFSGSPGYEQYF
>few|TRBV7-9|TRBJ1-2|-
TGTGCCAGCAGCTTTGTTTACCCGGAAGGGGCCCGCGATGGCTACACCTTC
CASSFVYPEGARDGYTF
>-|TRBV18|TRBJ2-7|TRBD2
TGTGCCAGCTCACCAGATAGCGGGAGTGTCGAGCAGTACTTC
CASSPDSGSVEQYF
>-|TRBV6-5|TRBJ2-2|-
TGTGCCAGCAGTTACCGGGACCCGACCACCAACGGGGAGCTGTTTTTT
CASSYRDPTTNGELFF
>-|TRBV6-4|TRBJ2-3|-
TGTGCCAGCAGTGAGGGGAACAGACTAACAGATACGCAGTATTTT
CASSEGNRLTDTQYF
>-|TRBV7-8|TRBJ1-4|-
TGTGCCAGCAGCTTAGTAGGGGGGGCAGGGGAAAAACTGTTTTTT
CASSLVGGAGEKLFF
>-|TRBV9|TRBJ2-1|-
TGTGCCAGCAGCGCTAGCGCCGCCTACAATGAGCAGTTCTTC
CASSASAAYNEQFF
>-|TRBV6-5|TRBJ1-2|-
TGTGCCAGCAGTTACTCGGTGGAGGGGGTCGGCTACACCTTC
CASSYSVEGVGYTF
>-|TRBV5-1|TRBJ2-7|TRBD2
TGCGCCAGCAGCTTGTCACCCAGCGGGGTTCCACCCTACGAGCAGTACTTC
CASSLSPSGVPPYEQYF
>-|TRBV10-3|TRBJ2-5|-
TGTGCCATCAGTGTAAAGGGAACAGAGACCCAGTACTTC
CAISVKGTETQYF
>-|TRBV6-6|TRBJ1-5|-
TGTGCCAGCAGCCTGATCGGGCAGCCCCAGCATTTT
CASSLIGQPQHF
>few|TRBV6-6|TRBJ1-1|-
TGTGCCAGCAGTTACCTCCCAGCGAACACTGAAGCTTTCTTT
CASSYLPANTEAFF
>-|TRBV11-2|TRBJ2-5|-
TGTGCCAGCAGCCATGAGACAGGTCCTAAGCGGACCCAGTACTTC
CASSHETGPKRTQYF
>-|TRBV4-1|TRBJ2-1|-
TGCGCCAGCAGCCAAGATCCCCGGACTGGCAATGAGCAGTTCTTC
CASSQDPRTGNEQFF
>few|TRBV7-2|TRBJ2-1|-
TGTGCCAGCAGCTTGATGGTGGGACTCAACAATGAGCAGTTCTTC
CASSLMVGLNNEQFF
>-|TRBV7-7|TRBJ1-2|-
TGTGCTAGCAGCTCCGCCCCGGACAGTGATGGCTACACCTTC
CASSSAPDSDGYTF
>-|TRBV2|TRBJ2-3|-
TGTGCCAGCAGTGAGGGGGGTGGTCCAGATACGCAGTATTTT
CASSEGGGPDTQYF
>-|TRBV29-1|TRBJ2-4|-
TGCAGCGCTCAGACAGTCCGTGGGGACATTCAGTACTTC
CSAQTVRGDIQYF
>-|TRBV13|TRBJ1-4|-
TGTGCCAGCAGCTTCGGACTTGGGGGGACTAATGAAAAACTGTTTTTT
CASSFGLGGTNEKLFF
>-|TRBV7-9|TRBJ2-1|TRBD1
TGTGCCAGCAGCTTACTACAGGGGGTCAACAATGAGCAGTTCTTC
CASSLLQGVNNEQFF